The table lists the clone carrying this T cell receptor (beta chain) with many counts. Its antigen is unidentified. The CDR3 runs 13 residues. Germline assignment: CDR1 SNHLY and CDR2 FYNNEI. This sample is part of a study of molecular identifiers for immune sequencing clone quantification. Points from the study as a whole: The study found clones above 20 RNA copies held over 98% of effector molecules and under 1% in naive cells. A single cell's spiked Jurkat TCR RNA was reportedly detectable among about a million naive cells. Identical TCR molecules sharing a barcode could underestimate highly expanded clone sizes.

TCRdb ran MiXCR on the PCR reads and lists one entry per CDR3 protein. The data hold 97,000 or so distinct CDR3 sequences, with 20% to 25% observed a single time. Sorting selected naive CD8 T cells with a CD8+CD4-CCR7+CD45RA+ phenotype. This rearrangement joins TRBV2 to TRBJ2-3; D is perhaps TRBD1 or TRBD2 (5 bases each). Sequences were obtained from naive CD8+ T cells from blood, with Jurkat cell RNA spiked in. Subset indicated: FACS-sorted CD8+CD4-CCR7+CD45RA+ naive T cells. The sequence derives from a human donor in good health. Some libraries in this study had Jurkat cell RNA spiked in. The CDR3, as DNA: TGTGCTCCGGACAAACACATAGCGGATACGCAGTATTTT. Translating gives CAPDKHIADTQYF.